This T cell receptor (beta chain) was identified in a study of OX40 agonist ivuxolimab in advanced cancers. Background on the study: Three partial responders included one hepatocellular carcinoma patient and two cutaneous melanoma patients.

Per the germline V gene, CDR1 is KGHSH and CDR2 is LQKENI. CDR3 length: 15 residues. V dropped 5 bases and J dropped 2 bases, with 14 bases sitting between them. Baseline was the first blood sampling point, followed by cycle 4 day 1 and cycle 7 day 1. Produced via immunoSEQ multiplex PCR; TCRdb's table is partial and in-frame only. Here the sample spans approximately 160,000 clones, 94% being singletons. The sample in question was CD4+ or CD8+ T cells sorted from blood, obtained in a trial of the OX40 agonist ivuxolimab. The chain recombines TRBV18 with TRBJ2-3; maybe TRBD1 (5 bases). The clonotype was recovered from an adult with an advanced solid tumor such as melanoma, head and neck, liver or kidney cancer. In DNA, the CDR3 is TGTGCCAGCTCAGGAAAGGACAAATACACAGATACGCAGTATTTT. Translation gives CASSGKDKYTDTQYF.